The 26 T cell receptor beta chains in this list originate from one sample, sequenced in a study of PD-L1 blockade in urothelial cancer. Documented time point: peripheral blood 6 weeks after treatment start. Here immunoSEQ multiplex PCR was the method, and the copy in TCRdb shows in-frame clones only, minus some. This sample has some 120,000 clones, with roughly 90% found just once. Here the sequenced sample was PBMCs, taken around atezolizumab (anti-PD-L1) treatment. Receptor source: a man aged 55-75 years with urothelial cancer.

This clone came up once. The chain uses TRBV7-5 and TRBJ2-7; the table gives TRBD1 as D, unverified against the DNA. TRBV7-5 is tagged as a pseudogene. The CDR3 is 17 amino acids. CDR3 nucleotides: TGTGTCAGAAGCTTACATCCAGGGGCTTTTTTTTTCGGGGAGCAGTACTTC. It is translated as CVRSLHPGAFFFGEQYF.

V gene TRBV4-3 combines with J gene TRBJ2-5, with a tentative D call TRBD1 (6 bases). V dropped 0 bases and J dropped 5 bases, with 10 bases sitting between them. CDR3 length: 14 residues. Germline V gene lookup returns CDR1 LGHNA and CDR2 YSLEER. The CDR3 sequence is CASSQERGWETQYF. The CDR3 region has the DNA TGCGCCAGCAGCCAAGAGAGGGGGTGGGAGACCCAGTACTTC.

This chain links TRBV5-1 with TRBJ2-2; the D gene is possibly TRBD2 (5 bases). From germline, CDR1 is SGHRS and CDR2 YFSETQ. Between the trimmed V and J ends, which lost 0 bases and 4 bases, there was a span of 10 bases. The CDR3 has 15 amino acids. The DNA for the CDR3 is TGCGCCAGCAGCTTGGGTGGGAGAGGCACCGGGGAGCTGTTTTTT. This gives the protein CASSLGGRGTGELFF.

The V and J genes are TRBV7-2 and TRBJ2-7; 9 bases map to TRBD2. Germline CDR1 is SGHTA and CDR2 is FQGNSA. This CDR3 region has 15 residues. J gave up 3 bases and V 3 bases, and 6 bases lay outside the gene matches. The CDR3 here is CASSLAGGHIYEQYF. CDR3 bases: TGTGCCAGCAGCTTGGCGGGGGGGCATATCTACGAGCAGTACTTC.

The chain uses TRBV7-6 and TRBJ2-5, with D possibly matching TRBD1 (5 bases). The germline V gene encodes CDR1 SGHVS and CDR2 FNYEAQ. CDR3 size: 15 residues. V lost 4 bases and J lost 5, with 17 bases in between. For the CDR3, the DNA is TGTGCCAGCAGCTCAGGGCCAGGGCTTGTGGAGACCCAGTACTTC. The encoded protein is CASSSGPGLVETQYF. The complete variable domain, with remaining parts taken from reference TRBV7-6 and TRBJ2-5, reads GAGVSQSPRYKVTKRGQDVALRCDPISGHVSLYWYRQALGQGPEFLTYFNYEAQQDKSGLPNDRFSAERPEGSISTLTIQRTEQRDSAMYRCASSSGPGLVETQYFGPGTRLLVL.

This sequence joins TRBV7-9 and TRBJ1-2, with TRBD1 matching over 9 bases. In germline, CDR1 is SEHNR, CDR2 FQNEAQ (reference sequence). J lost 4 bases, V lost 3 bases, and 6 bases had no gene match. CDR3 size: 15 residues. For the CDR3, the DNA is TGTGCCAGCAGCTTCTCCGGGACAGGGACCTATGGCTACACCTTC. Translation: CASSFSGTGTYGYTF.

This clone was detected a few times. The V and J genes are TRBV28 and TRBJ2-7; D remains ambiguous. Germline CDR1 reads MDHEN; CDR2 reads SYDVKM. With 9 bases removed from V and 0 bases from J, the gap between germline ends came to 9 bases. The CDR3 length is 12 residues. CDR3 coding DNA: TGTGCCAGTCGAACGAGCTCCTACGAGCAGTACTTC. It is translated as CASRTSSYEQYF.

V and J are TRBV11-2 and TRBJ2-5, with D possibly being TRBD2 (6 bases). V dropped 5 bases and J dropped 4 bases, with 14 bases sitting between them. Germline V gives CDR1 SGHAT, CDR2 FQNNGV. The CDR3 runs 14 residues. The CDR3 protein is CASSPSGGVETQYF. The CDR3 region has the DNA TGTGCCAGCAGCCCATCCGGGGGAGTAGAGACCCAGTACTTC.

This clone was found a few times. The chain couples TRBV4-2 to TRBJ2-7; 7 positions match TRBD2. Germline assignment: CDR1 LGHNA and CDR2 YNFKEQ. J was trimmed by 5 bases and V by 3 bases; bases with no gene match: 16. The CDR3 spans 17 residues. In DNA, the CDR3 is TGTGCCAGCAGCCAGCCACACGGACTAGGCTCTAGAAACGAGCAGTACTTC. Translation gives CASSQPHGLGSRNEQYF.

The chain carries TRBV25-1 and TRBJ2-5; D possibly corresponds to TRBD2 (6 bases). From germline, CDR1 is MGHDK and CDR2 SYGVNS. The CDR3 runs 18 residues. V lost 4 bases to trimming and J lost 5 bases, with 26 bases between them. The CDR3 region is CASSGENRRGFLLETQYF. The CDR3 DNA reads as TGTGCCAGCAGTGGAGAAAACCGGCGGGGATTTTTGTTGGAGACCCAGTACTTC. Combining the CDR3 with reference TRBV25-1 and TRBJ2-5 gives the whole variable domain EADIYQTPRYLVIGTGKKITLECSQTMGHDKMYWYQQDPGMELHLIHYSYGVNSTEKGDLSSESTVSRIRTEHFPLTLESARPSHTSQYLCASSGENRRGFLLETQYFGPGTRLLVL.

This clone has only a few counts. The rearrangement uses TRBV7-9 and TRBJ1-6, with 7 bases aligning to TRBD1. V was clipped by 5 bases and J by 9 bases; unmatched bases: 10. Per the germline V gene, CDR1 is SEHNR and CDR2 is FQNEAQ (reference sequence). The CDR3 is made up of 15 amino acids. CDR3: CASSPHEGASSPLHF. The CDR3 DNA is TGTGCCAGCAGCCCCCACGAGGGGGCTAGTTCACCCCTCCACTTT. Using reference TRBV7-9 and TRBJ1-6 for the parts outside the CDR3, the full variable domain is DTGVSQNPRHKITKRGQNVTFRCDPISEHNRLYWYRQTLGQGPEFLTYFQNEAQLEKSRLLSDRFSAERPKGSFSTLEIQRTEQGDSAMYLCASSPHEGASSPLHFGNGTRLTVT.

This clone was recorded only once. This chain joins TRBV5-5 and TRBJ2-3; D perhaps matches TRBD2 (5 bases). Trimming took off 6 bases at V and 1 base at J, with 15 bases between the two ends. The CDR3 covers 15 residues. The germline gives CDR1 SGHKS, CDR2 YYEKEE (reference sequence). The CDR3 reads CASNPEVIGTDTQYF. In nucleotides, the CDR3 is TGTGCCAGCAACCCGGAGGTAATAGGCACAGATACGCAGTATTTT.

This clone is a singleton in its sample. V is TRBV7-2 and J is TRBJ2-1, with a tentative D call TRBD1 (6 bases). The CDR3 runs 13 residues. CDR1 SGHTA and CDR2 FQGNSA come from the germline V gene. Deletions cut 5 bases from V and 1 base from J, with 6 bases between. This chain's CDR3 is CASSQGSYNEQFF. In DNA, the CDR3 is TGTGCCAGCAGCCAGGGGTCCTACAATGAGCAGTTCTTC. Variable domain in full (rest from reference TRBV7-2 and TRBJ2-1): GAGVSQSPSNKVTEKGKDVELRCDPISGHTALYWYRQSLGQGLEFLIYFQGNSAPDKSGLPSDRFSAERTGGSVSTLTIQRTQQEDSAVYLCASSQGSYNEQFFGPGTRLTVL.

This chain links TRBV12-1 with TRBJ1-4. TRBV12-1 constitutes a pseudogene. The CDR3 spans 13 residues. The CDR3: CASSFKYREGLFF. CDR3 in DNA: TGTGCCAGCAGCTTTAAATACAGGGAGGGACTGTTTTTT.

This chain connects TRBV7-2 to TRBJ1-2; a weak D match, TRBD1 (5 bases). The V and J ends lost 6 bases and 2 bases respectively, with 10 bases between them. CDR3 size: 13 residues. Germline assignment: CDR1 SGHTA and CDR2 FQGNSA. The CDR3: CASRWGVNYGYTF. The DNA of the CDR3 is TGTGCCAGCAGATGGGGGGTAAACTATGGCTACACCTTC. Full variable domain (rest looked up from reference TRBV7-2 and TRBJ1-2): GAGVSQSPSNKVTEKGKDVELRCDPISGHTALYWYRQSLGQGLEFLIYFQGNSAPDKSGLPSDRFSAERTGGSVSTLTIQRTQQEDSAVYLCASRWGVNYGYTFGSGTRLTVV.

The CDR3 DNA follows: TGTGCCAGCAGGGGAGGACCGTACGAGCAGTACTTC. Its translation is CASRGGPYEQYF. The chain has TRBV6-5 and TRBJ2-7; possible D gene TRBD2, 6 bases. This CDR3 has 12 residues. CDR1 and CDR2 (germline): MNHEY, SVGAGI. V was cut by 6 bases and J by 4 bases, with 10 bases left in between.

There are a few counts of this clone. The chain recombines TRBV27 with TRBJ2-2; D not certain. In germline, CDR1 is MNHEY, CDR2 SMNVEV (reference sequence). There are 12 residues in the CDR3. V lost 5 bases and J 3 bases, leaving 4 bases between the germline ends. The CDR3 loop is CASSQYTGELFF. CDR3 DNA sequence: TGTGCCAGCAGTCAATACACCGGGGAGCTGTTTTTT.

The CDR3 bases are TGTGCCAGTAAAGTGGGAGATGGGGAGCAGTTCTTC. It specifies CASKVGDGEQFF. V and J are TRBV19 and TRBJ2-1; perhaps TRBD2 as D (5 bases). The length of the CDR3 is 12 residues. V was pared by 7 bases and J by 10 bases, with 14 bases between. Looked up from germline, CDR1 is LNHDA and CDR2 is SQIVND (reference sequence). Variable domain in full (rest from reference TRBV19 and TRBJ2-1): DGGITQSPKYLFRKEGQNVTLSCEQNLNHDAMYWYRQDPGQGLRLIYYSQIVNDFQKGDIAEGYSVSREKKESFPLTVTSAQKNPTAFYLCASKVGDGEQFFGPGTRLTVL.

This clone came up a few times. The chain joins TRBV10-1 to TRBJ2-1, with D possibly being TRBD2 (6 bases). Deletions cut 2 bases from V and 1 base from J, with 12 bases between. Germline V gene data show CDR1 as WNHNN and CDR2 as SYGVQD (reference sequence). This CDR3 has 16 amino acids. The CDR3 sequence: CASSELPSASYNEQFF. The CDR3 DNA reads TGCGCCAGCAGTGAGCTTCCTAGCGCATCCTACAATGAGCAGTTCTTC.

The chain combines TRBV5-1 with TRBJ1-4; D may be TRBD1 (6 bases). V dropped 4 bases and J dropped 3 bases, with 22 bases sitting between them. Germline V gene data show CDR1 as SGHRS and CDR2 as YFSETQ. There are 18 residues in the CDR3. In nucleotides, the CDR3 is TGCGCCAGCAGCATACTGACAGGTGGTCCGACTTCTAATGAAAAACTGTTTTTT. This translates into CASSILTGGPTSNEKLFF.

CDR3 in amino acids: CASSATGGADTQYF. The CDR3 DNA is TGTGCCAGTAGTGCAACGGGGGGCGCGGATACGCAGTATTTT. The chain joins TRBV19 to TRBJ2-3; D perhaps matches TRBD2 (7 bases). The germline gives CDR1 LNHDA, CDR2 SQIVND (reference sequence). There are 14 residues in the CDR3. Trimming stripped 5 bases from V and 6 bases from J, with 15 bases between.

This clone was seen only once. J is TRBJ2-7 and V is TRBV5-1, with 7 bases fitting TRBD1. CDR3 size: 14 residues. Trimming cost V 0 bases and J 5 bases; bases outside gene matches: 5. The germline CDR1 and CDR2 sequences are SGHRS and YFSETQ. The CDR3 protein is CASSLGVTGDEQYF. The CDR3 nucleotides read TGCGCCAGCAGCTTGGGAGTAACAGGGGACGAGCAGTACTTC.

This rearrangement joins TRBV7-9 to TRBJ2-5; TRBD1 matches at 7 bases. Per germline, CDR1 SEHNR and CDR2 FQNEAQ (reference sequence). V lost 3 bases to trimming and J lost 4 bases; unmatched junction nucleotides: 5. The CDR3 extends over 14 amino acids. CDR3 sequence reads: CASSFNRGSETQYF. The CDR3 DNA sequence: TGTGCCAGCAGCTTCAACAGGGGCTCAGAGACCCAGTACTTC.

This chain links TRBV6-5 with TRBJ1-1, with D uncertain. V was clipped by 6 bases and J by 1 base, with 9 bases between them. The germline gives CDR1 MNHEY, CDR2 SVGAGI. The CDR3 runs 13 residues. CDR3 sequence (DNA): TGTGCCAGCAGCCACACCCCGAACACTGAAGCTTTCTTT. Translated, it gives CASSHTPNTEAFF.

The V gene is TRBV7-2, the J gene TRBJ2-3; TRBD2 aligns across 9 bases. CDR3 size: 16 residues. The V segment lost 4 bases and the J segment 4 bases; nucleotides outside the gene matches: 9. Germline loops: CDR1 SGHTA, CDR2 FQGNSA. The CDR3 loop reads CASSWRGSGSADTQYF. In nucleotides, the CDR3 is TGTGCCAGCAGCTGGCGAGGTAGCGGGAGTGCAGATACGCAGTATTTT.

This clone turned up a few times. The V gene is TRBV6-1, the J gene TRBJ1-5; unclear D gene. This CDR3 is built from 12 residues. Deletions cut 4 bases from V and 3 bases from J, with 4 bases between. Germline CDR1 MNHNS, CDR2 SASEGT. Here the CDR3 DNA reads TGTGCCAGCAGTGGTTACAATCAGCCCCAGCATTTT. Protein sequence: CASSGYNQPQHF.